This entry describes one TCR beta chain. Its specificity is unknown. This sample was taken from a study of shared clonotypes between healthy human individuals. General study findings and limits: Larger richness was generally estimated for naive than memory subsets.

Per the original methods: There were no quality scores in the junction-only immunoSEQ sequences, so filtering differed. The table came from immunoSEQ multiplex PCR; TCRdb's copy has only in-frame clones and leaves some out. The V and J calls and clone size are taken from that table; D and trimming were inferred from the DNA. Among about 1.5 million clones, approximately 98% were seen once, and the ten largest hold about 0.45%. Germline V lookup: CDR1 SGHDT, CDR2 YYEEEE. The CDR3 is 15 residues long. Trimming pared 3 bases from V and 0 bases from J, leaving 12 bases between. The specimen was naive CD4+ T cells sorted from blood. Subset here: CD45RA+ positively selected. The clonotype comes from a young man in good health. This chain connects TRBV5-6 to TRBJ2-5; weak D call: TRBD2 (5 bases). CDR3 amino acids: CASSSQREYQETQYF. The CDR3 nucleotides read TGTGCCAGCAGCTCCCAAAGGGAGTACCAAGAGACCCAGTACTTC.